The clone carrying this TCR beta chain has a count of ten or more. Antigen: not known. The source of the sample is a study of CD8+CD57+ T cells in acquired aplastic anemia. Study summary: Sorted CD4+ and CD8+ cells gave a mean 3.2 ug DNA, range about 0.17 to 27.4 ug.

Patients who underwent sequencing had shown CD8+CD57+ cell expansion by flow cytometry. The study, taken as a whole, reports: Patients and controls shared 25 to 30 CD8+ CDR3 sequences, which appeared highly expressed in patients and within their immunodominant clones.

Genomic DNA, the template, was used for profiling of the TCR beta VDJ and CDR3. Via MiXCR, TCRdb re-called the reads, giving one row per CDR3 protein. The sample yields 200,000 to 250,000 distinct CDR3 sequences, more than 45% seen once. V was cut by 8 bases and J by 6 bases, with 13 bases left in between. The CDR3 loop spans 13 amino acids. Germline V CDR1 and CDR2: KGHDR, SFDVKD. The sequenced sample consisted of sorted CD4+, CD8+, or CD8+CD57+ T cells (not recorded which) from PBMCs. This sequence was found in a human donor with aplastic anemia. V and J are TRBV24-1 and TRBJ1-5, with D possibly TRBD1 on 5 matching bases. The DNA for the CDR3 is TGTGCCACCACGGAAGGGGTTTTTCAGCCCCAGCATTTT. This sequence encodes CATTEGVFQPQHF.